Below are 17 T cell receptor beta chains sequenced from a single sample in a study of blood T cell repertoires in COVID-19. Here immunoSEQ multiplex PCR was the method, and the copy in TCRdb shows in-frame clones only, minus some. The table has 200,000 to 250,000 clones, roughly 87% seen once; the top ten hold about a tenth. Sequencing was carried out using PBMCs or T cells enriched from blood (not recorded which). These receptors were collected from a man younger than 35 with acute COVID-19.

The chain recombines TRBV3-1 (or the pseudogene TRBV3-2) with TRBJ2-7; 7 positions agree with TRBD2. Germline trimming cut 0 bases from V and 3 bases from J; bases unmatched to any gene: 5. The CDR3 covers 15 residues. The germline V gene encodes CDR1 LGHDT and CDR2 YNNKEL (reference sequence). The CDR3 loop is CASSQDGGGRYEQYF. CDR3 DNA: TGTGCCAGCAGCCAAGACGGGGGAGGGCGCTACGAGCAGTACTTC.

The chain links TRBV24-1 to TRBJ2-2; 11 bases agree with TRBD2. Germline-derived CDR1 and CDR2 are KGHDR and SFDVKD. Germline trimming cut 7 bases from V and 5 bases from J; bases unmatched to any gene: 2. The CDR3 has 14 residues. The CDR3 DNA sequence: TGTGCCACCAGGGGACTAGCGGATACCGGGGAGCTGTTTTTT. Its protein product is CATRGLADTGELFF.

The chain couples TRBV28 to TRBJ2-7; 8 bases map to TRBD2. The CDR3 is 16 residues long. V lost 5 bases and J lost 3; bases outside the gene matches: 12. Germline V CDR1 and CDR2: MDHEN, SYDVKM. The DNA of the CDR3 is TGTGCCAGCAGTGCCCTGCCAGCGGGAGCCGGCTACGAGCAGTACTTC. It translates to CASSALPAGAGYEQYF.

The V gene is TRBV11-2, the J gene TRBJ1-4; 8 bases align to TRBD1. The CDR3 is 17 residues long. Germline-derived CDR1 and CDR2 are SGHAT and FQNNGV. Trimming cost V 5 bases and J 0 bases; bases outside gene matches: 8. The CDR3: CASSPRGRGATNEKLFF. CDR3 sequence (DNA): TGTGCCAGCAGCCCCAGGGGGCGAGGGGCAACTAATGAAAAACTGTTTTTT.

The chain uses TRBV6-2 or TRBV6-3 and TRBJ2-7, with 8 bases lining up with TRBD2. V shed 0 bases, J shed 3 bases, and the junction held 1 base outside the gene matches. The CDR3 is 14 amino acids. Looked up from germline, CDR1 is MNHEY and CDR2 is SVGEGT. CDR3 region: CASSYSAGVYEQYF. CDR3 DNA: TGTGCCAGCAGTTACTCAGCGGGAGTCTACGAGCAGTACTTC.

The chain carries TRBV6-5 and TRBJ2-7, with TRBD2 matching over 10 bases. The J segment lost 4 bases and the V segment lost 2 bases, leaving 8 bases of the junction unmatched. Germline CDR1 MNHEY, CDR2 SVGAGI. The CDR3 sequence is 16 residues long. CDR3 sequence (DNA): TGTGCCAGCAGTTACGCGGCTAGCGGGAGTCGGTACGAGCAGTACTTC. Encoded protein: CASSYAASGSRYEQYF.

The chain employs TRBV24-1 and TRBJ2-5; 7 bases match TRBD1. The CDR3 sequence is 14 residues long. Trimming removed 9 bases from V and 4 bases from J; junction bases left unmatched: 10. The germline V gene encodes CDR1 KGHDR and CDR2 SFDVKD. DNA of the CDR3: TGTGCCACCTCCAGGCGACAGGGCTCAGAGACCCAGTACTTC. This gives the protein CATSRRQGSETQYF.

The chain employs TRBV28 and TRBJ1-4; 10 nucleotides agree with TRBD1. The V segment lost 6 bases and the J segment 7 bases; nucleotides outside the gene matches: 5. In germline, CDR1 is MDHEN, CDR2 SYDVKM. The CDR3 runs 14 residues. The CDR3 sequence is CASSPDRGREKLFF. As DNA, the CDR3 is TGTGCCAGCAGCCCTGACAGGGGGCGTGAAAAACTGTTTTTT.

The V gene is TRBV2, the J gene TRBJ2-3, with 10 bases fitting TRBD2. There are 18 residues in the CDR3. Looked up from germline, CDR1 is SNHLY and CDR2 is FYNNEI. The V and J ends lost 1 base and 0 bases, in that order; junction bases with no gene match: 7. The CDR3 spells CASSEGTSGGFSTDTQYF. In DNA form, the CDR3 reads TGTGCCAGCAGTGAAGGGACTAGCGGTGGGTTTAGCACAGATACGCAGTATTTT.

This chain joins TRBV7-9 and TRBJ2-3, with D maybe TRBD2 (6 bases). The V and J ends lost 4 bases and 0 bases respectively, with 11 bases between them. Germline V gene lookup returns CDR1 SEHNR and CDR2 FQNEAQ (reference sequence). This CDR3 has 15 residues. Written as DNA, the CDR3 is TGTGCCAGCAGCTACGCGGGACCAAGCACAGATACGCAGTATTTT. Amino acids: CASSYAGPSTDTQYF.

This chain links TRBV5-6 with TRBJ2-5; D possibly corresponds to TRBD2 (5 bases). The CDR3 length is 14 residues. V lost 7 bases and J lost 5, with 18 bases in between. Germline assignment: CDR1 SGHDT and CDR2 YYEEEE. The CDR3 spells CASSFYEGTETQYF. The CDR3, as DNA: TGTGCCAGCTCCTTCTACGAGGGAACGGAGACCCAGTACTTC.

The chain uses TRBV7-6 and TRBJ1-4; 10 positions agree with TRBD1. Germline V gene data show CDR1 as SGHVS and CDR2 as FNYEAQ. There are 15 residues in the CDR3. Trimming took 3 bases from V and 8 from J; bases not matched to a gene: 6. The CDR3 DNA is TGTGCCAGCAGCTTGGGACAGGGGCCGGGGGAAAAACTGTTTTTT. As protein: CASSLGQGPGEKLFF.

The rearrangement links TRBV6-5 to TRBJ2-7, with TRBD2 as a possible D gene (5 bases). Germline CDR1 is MNHEY and CDR2 is SVGAGI. The CDR3 runs 15 residues. Trimming left V 0 bases short and J 0 bases short, with 9 bases between. CDR3 protein: CASSYSRDPSYEQYF. CDR3 nucleotide sequence: TGTGCCAGCAGTTACTCCCGGGATCCCTCCTACGAGCAGTACTTC.

This chain uses TRBV29-1 with TRBJ1-1, with D tentatively TRBD1 (6 bases). This CDR3 is built from 14 residues. Germline values: CDR1 SQVTM, CDR2 ANQGSEA. Trimming shortened V by 3 bases and J by 0 bases, and 11 bases separated the two germline ends. The CDR3 DNA sequence: TGCAGCGTTGACCGGACAGCCCTGAACACTGAAGCTTTCTTT. This codes for CSVDRTALNTEAFF. Based on the CDR3 plus reference TRBV29-1 and TRBJ1-1, the full variable domain is SAVISQKPSRDICQRGTSLTIQCQVDSQVTMMFWYRQQPGQSLTLIATANQGSEATYESGFVIDKFPISRPNLTFSTLTVSNMSPEDSSIYLCSVDRTALNTEAFFGQGTRLTVV.

This chain uses TRBV11-3 with TRBJ2-5; TRBD2 agrees at 9 bases. The trim removed 10 bases at V and 1 base at J, leaving 7 bases unmatched. This CDR3 spans 14 amino acids. In germline, CDR1 is SGHNT, CDR2 YENEEA. The CDR3 is CAILLREGQETQYF. CDR3 in DNA: TGTGCCATCCTCCTGCGGGAGGGCCAAGAGACCCAGTACTTC.

The chain links TRBV28 to TRBJ2-1, with a tentative D call TRBD1 (7 bases). The V and J ends lost 6 bases and 6 bases respectively, with 24 bases between them. This CDR3 has 17 residues. The germline V gene has CDR1 MDHEN and CDR2 SYDVKM. Written as DNA, the CDR3 is TGTGCCAGCAGCCGAGCAGGGGGGCTAGCACTAATCAATGAGCAGTTCTTC. Protein product: CASSRAGGLALINEQFF.

This clone was observed a few times. The V call is TRBV4-1, the J call TRBJ2-3, with 10 bases matching TRBD2. The CDR3 is 19 amino acids. Per the germline V gene, CDR1 is MGHRA and CDR2 is YSYEKL. V was clipped by 0 bases and J by 7 bases; unmatched bases: 16. In DNA form, the CDR3 reads TGCGCCAGCAGCCAAGATATTGGGCGGGCTAGCGGGAGATTGAATACGCAGTATTTT. Translating gives CASSQDIGRASGRLNTQYF.